The 6 T cell receptor beta chains reported below all come from one sample, sequenced in a study of early T cells in non-severe SARS-CoV-2 infection. TCRdb reprocessed the 5' RACE reads via MiXCR and lists one record per CDR3 protein. The table includes roughly 49,000 distinct CDR3 sequences, over 3.5% detected once. The specimen was whole blood. These receptors were taken from an adult who was a healthcare worker with PCR-confirmed SARS-CoV-2 infection or an uninfected control (not recorded which).

This clonotype was counted between two and nine times. One junction end disagrees with the germline gene, perhaps due to a read error. The rearrangement uses TRBV11-2 and TRBJ2-3, with 9 bases that match TRBD1. Germline assignment: CDR1 SGHAT and CDR2 FQNNGV. The CDR3 extends over 15 amino acids. The CDR3, as DNA: TGCGCCAGCAGCTCGACAGGGGGATTCACAGATACGCAGTATTTT. It yields the protein CASSSTGGFTDTQYF.

This clonotype is classed as medium-sized. The rearrangement joins TRBV9 to TRBJ2-7; the match to TRBD2 covers 13 bases. J gave up 6 bases and V 3 bases, and 0 bases lay outside the gene matches. The CDR3 has 13 amino acids. Germline V gene data show CDR1 as SGDLS and CDR2 as YYNGEE. DNA for the CDR3: TGTGCCAGCAGCGGGACTAGCGGGGGCGAGCAGTACTTC. Translating it yields CASSGTSGGEQYF.

This clonotype was seen many times. The V and J genes are TRBV29-1 and TRBJ1-4; 7 nucleotides align to TRBD1. Losses at the gene ends were 3 bases for V and 8 bases for J; bases not matched to a gene: 0. This CDR3 region has 11 residues. Germline values: CDR1 SQVTM, CDR2 ANQGSEA. The CDR3 is CSVETGEKLFF. The CDR3 region has the DNA TGCAGCGTTGAGACAGGGGAAAAACTGTTTTTT.

This chain joins TRBV24-1 and TRBJ2-3; D call uncertain. The germline CDR1 and CDR2 sequences are KGHDR and SFDVKD. The CDR3 is made up of 13 amino acids. V lost 3 bases, J lost 8 bases, and 11 bases lay in between. The CDR3 sequence: CATSDPNQATQYF. Here the CDR3 DNA reads TGTGCCACCAGTGATCCTAACCAAGCTACGCAGTATTTT.

This clonotype was recorded many times. The chain has TRBV29-1 and TRBJ1-3, with TRBD1 as a possible D gene (5 bases). The CDR3 is made up of 15 amino acids. Germline assignment: CDR1 SQVTM and CDR2 ANQGSEA. With 0 bases removed from V and 0 bases from J, the gap between germline ends came to 9 bases. The CDR3 coding sequence is TGCAGCGTTGAAGAGGGACGGAGCTCTGGAAACACCATATATTTT. Its translation is CSVEEGRSSGNTIYF. Using reference TRBV29-1 and TRBJ1-3 for the parts outside the CDR3, the full variable domain is SAVISQKPSRDICQRGTSLTIQCQVDSQVTMMFWYRQQPGQSLTLIATANQGSEATYESGFVIDKFPISRPNLTFSTLTVSNMSPEDSSIYLCSVEEGRSSGNTIYFGEGSWLTVV.

This clonotype was observed at least ten times. V gene TRBV5-1 combines with J gene TRBJ1-6, with a possible D match to TRBD1 (5 bases). CDR3 size: 13 residues. V was pared by 1 base and J by 7 bases, with 6 bases between. The germline gives CDR1 SGHRS, CDR2 YFSETQ. Here the CDR3 DNA reads TGCGCCAGCAGCTTGAGGGACAATTCACCCCTCCACTTT. This sequence encodes CASSLRDNSPLHF.